The 9 T cell receptor beta chains below come from one sample, sequenced in a study of CD8+ T cells in alopecia areata. Treatment here: oral pan-JAK inhibitor, 5-10 mg twice daily. Extraction and reverse transcription of RNA yielded cDNA as the sequencing template. TCRdb keeps only in-frame clones here, not all; method: immunoSEQ multiplex PCR. The repertoire holds approximately 200,000 clones, 60% seen once, with around 3% in the top ten. Here the sequenced sample was CD4+ T cells sorted from blood, taken at week 4, from a patient treated with tofacitinib. The receptors stem from a human donor with alopecia areata.

This chain uses TRBV7-9 with TRBJ1-2; D perhaps matches TRBD1 (6 bases). V was trimmed by 5 bases and J by 4 bases, leaving 14 bases between them. The CDR3 has 14 amino acids. Germline V gene lookup returns CDR1 SEHNR and CDR2 FQNEAQ (reference sequence). DNA of the CDR3: TGTGCCAGCAGCCCCTCGGGGGACATCTATGGCTACACCTTC. It encodes CASSPSGDIYGYTF.

The rearrangement uses TRBV9 and TRBJ2-7, with D possibly called TRBD1 or TRBD2 (5 bases each). The V and J ends lost 3 bases and 7 bases respectively, with 14 bases between them. The CDR3 covers 13 residues. From germline, CDR1 is SGDLS and CDR2 YYNGEE. DNA of the CDR3: TGTGCCAGCAGCGGGATCGGGACGGCGGAGCAGTACTTC. This translates into CASSGIGTAEQYF.

The chain couples TRBV29-1 to TRBJ2-5; 9 positions agree with TRBD1. This CDR3 is 20 amino acids long. The germline CDR1 and CDR2 sequences are SQVTM and ANQGSEA. The junction had 21 bases not matched to a gene; V was cut back by 3 bases and J by 1 base. In DNA form, the CDR3 reads TGCAGCGTTGATGGGTCCCCGGGACAGGGCGCCCTACCGATCCAAGAGACCCAGTACTTC. Encoded protein: CSVDGSPGQGALPIQETQYF.

The chain is built from TRBV2 and TRBJ1-2; a possible D gene is TRBD1 (5 bases). Germline V CDR1 and CDR2: SNHLY, FYNNEI. V lost 6 bases to trimming and J lost 3 bases, with 14 bases between them. The CDR3 covers 14 residues. CDR3 bases: TGTGCCAGCAGGGCACCCGGGACTTACTATGGCTACACCTTC. Translation: CASRAPGTYYGYTF.

Regarding this clone: Other nucleotide sequences from this sample produce the same CDR3. The chain carries TRBV30 and TRBJ1-1; TRBD1 might be the D (5 bases). V was trimmed by 2 bases and J by 0 bases, leaving 10 bases between them. This CDR3 has 14 amino acids. The germline CDR1 and CDR2 sequences are GTSNPN and SVGIG (reference sequence). CDR3 sequence reads: CAWSLGTLNTEAFF. The CDR3 region has the DNA TGTGCCTGGAGTCTTGGGACGTTGAACACTGAAGCTTTCTTT.

This sequence joins TRBV25-1 and TRBJ2-1; D not resolved. CDR1 is MGHDK and CDR2 is SYGVNS in the germline V gene. CDR3 size: 11 residues. Trimming removed 8 bases from V and 8 bases from J, with 10 bases in between. As DNA, the CDR3 is TGTGCCAGCGCATTCGAAGATGAGCAGTTCTTC. Protein sequence: CASAFEDEQFF.

This chain links TRBV4-1 with TRBJ1-1; a possible D gene is TRBD1 (6 bases). The V gene lost 4 bases and the J gene lost 0 bases, with 15 bases spanning the gap. Germline CDR1 MGHRA, CDR2 YSYEKL. CDR3 length: 16 residues. DNA of the CDR3: TGCGCCAGCAGCCGGGGGCAGGCCTCCATGAACACTGAAGCTTTCTTT. Its protein product is CASSRGQASMNTEAFF.

The table lists this clone with a few counts. V is TRBV7-9 and J is TRBJ2-2; no firm D call. There are 15 residues in the CDR3. Germline-derived CDR1 and CDR2 are SEHNR and FQNEAQ (reference sequence). The ends were cut back, 5 bases at V and 5 bases at J, with 15 bases in the middle. The CDR3 DNA reads TGTGCCAGCAGCGCCGTACTGATCCGGACCGGGGAGCTGTTTTTT. It yields the protein CASSAVLIRTGELFF.

This clone occurred a few times. The gene calls are TRBV19 and TRBJ2-1; 8 bases are a match to TRBD1. V was clipped by 1 base and J by 3 bases; unmatched bases: 8. From germline, CDR1 is LNHDA and CDR2 SQIVND (reference sequence). This CDR3 region has 17 residues. CDR3 sequence: CASSIAVIGTGYNEQFF. CDR3 DNA: TGTGCCAGTAGTATAGCCGTCATTGGGACAGGCTACAATGAGCAGTTCTTC. Variable domain in full (rest from reference TRBV19 and TRBJ2-1): DGGITQSPKYLFRKEGQNVTLSCEQNLNHDAMYWYRQDPGQGLRLIYYSQIVNDFQKGDIAEGYSVSREKKESFPLTVTSAQKNPTAFYLCASSIAVIGTGYNEQFFGPGTRLTVL.